Sequencing of this TCR beta chain was carried out in a study of tumor-infiltrating lymphocytes in primary liver carcinoma. Study in general: Recorded tumor stage was T1-T3 N0M0, with diameters of roughly 4.2 to 10 cm. Roughly 3.65 to 7.5 million productive TCRbeta reads were obtained per sample, with similar numbers across tissue types. Study results and limitations: Just around 7.5-25% of top clones spanned all five tumor regions. Pairs comparing tumor with adjacent tissue or blood overlapped less than pairs drawn from tumor regions.

About this clonotype itself: Its antigen is as yet unknown. Germline and junction disagree at one end, which may indicate a read error.

The template, 450 to 650 ng total RNA, yielded TCR beta cDNA made with a constant-region primer. Generation of the TCR beta libraries relied on three nested multiplex PCR rounds using slightly modified ARM-PCR. Two initial PCR rounds of about 9 cycles each paired TRBV1-TRBV30 forward primers with a C-beta reverse primer. One entry per CDR3 protein, called by TCRdb with MiXCR from the multiplex PCR reads. The sample has 50,000 to 60,000 distinct CDR3 sequences, around 77% seen once. Both RNA and DNA were isolated together from about 21-30 mg of bulk tissue that had not been sorted. The CDR3 runs to 14 residues. The germline V gene has CDR1 SGHRS and CDR2 YFSETQ.

The V and J genes are TRBV5-1 and TRBJ2-3; D unresolved. This TCR derives from a man aged 35 to 55 with primary liver carcinoma and hepatitis B virus infection. Specimen: liver tumor tissue from sampling region 5. The subset here: tumor region T5, tumor centre. For the CDR3, the DNA is TGCGCCGGCAGCCAGGAGAGGTTGGCAGATACGCGGTATTTT. Protein sequence: CAGSQERLADTRYF.